These 3 T cell receptor beta chains were sequenced from one sample in a study of cytomegalovirus exposure and HLA in healthy donors. Sequencing used immunoSEQ multiplex PCR; TCRdb keeps in-frame clones, though not all of them. The sample has tens of thousands of clones; roughly 93% are singletons. Sequenced input: PBMCs. These receptors all come from a woman under 40 in good health and CMV-seronegative.

DNA of the CDR3: TGTGCCAGCAGCCAACTAGCGGGGGGGAGCACAGATACGCAGTATTTT. This encodes CASSQLAGGSTDTQYF. The gene calls are TRBV7-3 and TRBJ2-3; TRBD2 matches 13 bases. CDR1 and CDR2 (germline): SGHTA, FQGTGA. This CDR3 spans 16 amino acids. The V segment lost 5 bases and the J segment 0 bases; nucleotides outside the gene matches: 2. The whole variable domain, filled in from reference TRBV7-3 and TRBJ2-3, reads GAGVSQTPSNKVTEKGKYVELRCDPISGHTALYWYRQSLGQGPEFLIYFQGTGAADDSGLPNDRFFAVRPEGSVSTLKIQRTERGDSAVYLCASSQLAGGSTDTQYFGPGTRLTVL.

The rearrangement joins TRBV7-2 to TRBJ2-1; TRBD2 might be the D (5 bases). CDR3 length: 13 amino acids. The V gene's germline CDR1 is SGHTA and CDR2 FQGNSA. V lost 1 base and J lost 9, with 10 bases in between. CDR3 sequence reads: CASSLGDYGEQFF. CDR3 bases: TGTGCCAGCAGCTTAGGCGACTACGGTGAGCAGTTCTTC.

The V gene is TRBV6-5, the J gene TRBJ1-3, with D perhaps TRBD1 (5 bases). Germline V lookup: CDR1 MNHEY, CDR2 SVGAGI. This CDR3 region has 15 residues. Trimming removed 6 bases from V and 1 base from J, with 13 bases in between. Here the CDR3 reads CASRGQGASGNTIYF. In DNA form, the CDR3 reads TGTGCCAGCAGAGGCCAAGGGGCATCTGGAAACACCATATATTTT.